Many counts were recorded for the clone carrying this T cell receptor beta chain. The source of the sample is a study of prognosis after radiotherapy for stage I lung cancer. Genomic DNA yielded TCR beta CDR3, amplified by two-round multiplex PCR. The use of primers specific to each TRBV and TRBJ gene characterized first-round PCR. TCRdb processed the multiplex PCR reads anew with MiXCR; each CDR3 protein has one entry. The table records around 30,000 distinct CDR3 sequences, approximately 35% of them present only once. The CDR3 loop spans 13 amino acids. CDR1 is SGHDT, CDR2 YYEEEE, per germline. The ends were cut back, 6 bases at V and 1 base at J, with 10 bases in the middle.

This chain links TRBV5-6 with TRBJ1-1; D call uncertain. The TCR sequence derives from a donor of 50 years or more with non-small cell lung cancer. Source: PBMCs, taken before or after stereotactic body radiation therapy (not recorded which). The CDR3: CASMDAWNTEAFF. The CDR3 region has the DNA TGTGCCAGCATGGACGCCTGGAACACTGAAGCTTTCTTT.